The clone carrying this T cell receptor beta chain was seen ten or more times. The target antigen is unknown. For the library, individual cDNA molecules each received unique molecular identifiers. Per the authors' pipeline: Sample TCR counts, which ranged from about 20,000 to 700,000, had a median of approximately 94,000. TCRdb recomputed calls from the 5' RACE reads with MiXCR, one row per CDR3 protein. These V and J calls derive from TCRdb rather than the authors' analysis. The table includes about 81,000 distinct CDR3 sequences, about 7.7% detected once. Extraction of total RNA was performed on unfractionated whole blood. This sample stems from a study of human T cells and chemical hapten exposure. The wider study: Small pooled library volume differences chiefly drove per-sample TCR yield variation. Whole-study results and caveats: Sensitization with DPC brought no change to TCRs above 1 in 1000 in frequency.

The CDR3 has 15 amino acids. Germline values: CDR1 MNHEY, CDR2 SMNVEV (reference sequence). V was pared by 6 bases and J by 9 bases, with 18 bases between. The J gene is TRBJ1-6, the V gene TRBV27; TRBD1 might be the D (6 bases). This clonotype originated in a male donor in good health. Written as DNA, the CDR3 is TGTGCCAGCAGCTCCCTGTGGGAGGGGGTTTCACCCCTCCACTTT. Translated, it gives CASSSLWEGVSPLHF.